This TCR beta chain was sequenced during a study of blood T cell repertoires in COVID-19. Assay: immunoSEQ multiplex PCR; the TCRdb copy retains only in-frame clones and omits some. The data contain more than 150,000 clones, about three quarters of them singletons. The source of this sequence is a woman at least 80 years old with active or convalescent COVID-19. Material for sequencing was peripheral blood.

The chain's CDR3 is CASSAQGARTNDYGYTF. CDR3 coding DNA: TGTGCCAGCAGTGCCCAGGGGGCCCGCACTAACGACTATGGCTACACCTTC. The gene calls are TRBV6-1 and TRBJ1-2, with TRBD1 matching over 8 bases. V lost 4 bases and J lost 3; bases outside the gene matches: 13. The germline V gene encodes CDR1 MNHNS and CDR2 SASEGT. The CDR3 length is 17 residues.